This T cell receptor beta chain originates from a study of PD-1 blockade in classical Hodgkin lymphoma. Study observations and caveats: Any patient who commenced nivolumab under 1 year after ASCT was excluded. By C4D1, CD4+ diversity increased significantly, especially in complete responders. Relative to healthy donors, newly diagnosed patients reportedly had lower baseline TCR diversity, which was reported as lower still in relapsed/refractory patients. No one has yet defined what causes the repertoire differences, which may be disease activity or prior therapy.

Sample time point: cycle 4 day 1 (C4D1), after around six weeks of nivolumab. Each patient relapsed following autologous stem cell transplantation, and prior brentuximab vedotin exposure differed. V gave up 8 bases and J gave up 0 bases, with 16 bases separating them. CDR1 and CDR2 from the germline V gene are LNHDA and SQIVND (reference sequence). This CDR3 comprises 16 residues. Regarding this clone: Its antigen is unidentified.

Sequencing used immunoSEQ multiplex PCR; TCRdb keeps in-frame clones, though not all of them. The sample includes 90,000 to 110,000 clones, roughly 90% of them seen just once. Source: peripheral blood mononuclear cells (PBMCs), taken before the fourth cycle of nivolumab. The chain has TRBV19 and TRBJ1-4, with unresolved D. The clonotype originates from a human donor with classical Hodgkin lymphoma. CDR3 bases: TGTGCCAGTCGACAAACTCACACTTCAACTAATGAAAAACTGTTTTTT. Translating it yields CASRQTHTSTNEKLFF.